This TCR beta chain was profiled in a study of CD8 T cells in ankylosing spondylitis. Study findings and constraints: Certain motif variants had earlier appeared in reactive arthritis synovial fluid and blood.

TCRdb itself ran the 5' RACE reads through MiXCR, one entry per CDR3 protein. The sample has about 240,000 distinct CDR3 sequences, less than 10% seen once. With regard to this clonotype: The antigen is not known.

This TCR was sampled from a male donor with ankylosing spondylitis or in good health (not recorded which). Specimen: blood, either unsorted or a sorted T cell fraction (not recorded which).

CDR3 bases: TGTGCCAGCAGCTTAGTCAGGGATGAAGCTTTCTTT. Protein product: CASSLVRDEAFF. The J gene is TRBJ1-1, the V gene TRBV11-3, with a possible D match to TRBD1 (5 bases). Germline V gene sequence: CDR1 SGHNT, CDR2 YENEEA. V gave up 1 base and J gave up 7 bases, with 7 bases separating them. This CDR3 spans 12 amino acids.